This passage covers 29 T cell receptor beta chains from one sample sequenced in a study of T cell responses to AZD1222 COVID-19 vaccine. The table came from immunoSEQ multiplex PCR; TCRdb's copy has only in-frame clones and leaves some out. The sample gives 100,000 to 120,000 clones, about 85% of which show up once; around 1.6% is in the top ten. The source was peripheral blood, collected on day 0 of AZD1222 vaccination. The source is an adult in good health.

V gene TRBV27 combines with J gene TRBJ2-3; possibly TRBD2 for D (6 bases). The germline V gene encodes CDR1 MNHEY and CDR2 SMNVEV (reference sequence). The CDR3 totals 15 residues. Trimming cost V 6 bases and J 2 bases, with 15 bases left between them. This chain's CDR3 is CASSLAVAATDTQYF. CDR3 bases: TGTGCCAGCAGCTTGGCGGTAGCGGCCACAGATACGCAGTATTTT.

The chain has TRBV9 and TRBJ1-4; 7 nucleotides line up with TRBD1. Trimming took 3 bases from V and 6 from J; bases not matched to a gene: 11. Germline CDR1 and CDR2: SGDLS and YYNGEE. The CDR3 extends over 16 amino acids. The CDR3 spells CASSAPGDREDEKLFF. The DNA of the CDR3 is TGTGCCAGCAGCGCCCCGGGTGACAGGGAAGATGAAAAACTGTTTTTT.

CDR3 in DNA: TGCGCCAGCAGCTTCAGACTGTACACCGGGGAGCTGTTTTTT. This sequence encodes CASSFRLYTGELFF. The genes are TRBV5-1 and TRBJ2-2; D ambiguous. Trimming pared 2 bases from V and 3 bases from J, leaving 8 bases between. The CDR3 length is 14 residues. The V gene's germline CDR1 is SGHRS and CDR2 YFSETQ. The full variable domain, its missing parts supplied by reference TRBV5-1 and TRBJ2-2, is KAGVTQTPRYLIKTRGQQVTLSCSPISGHRSVSWYQQTPGQGLQFLFEYFSETQRNKGNFPGRFSGRQFSNSRSEMNVSTLELGDSALYLCASSFRLYTGELFFGEGSRLTVL.

This rearrangement joins TRBV6-5 to TRBJ1-2, with unresolved D. Germline V gene data show CDR1 as MNHEY and CDR2 as SVGAGI. The ends were cut back, 5 bases at V and 6 bases at J, with 13 bases in the middle. The CDR3 sequence is 13 residues long. CDR3 coding DNA: TGTGCCAGCAGTCTCTTGGTGGGAGATGGCTACACCTTC. Translation gives CASSLLVGDGYTF.

The V and J genes are TRBV6-5 and TRBJ1-6, with 9 bases that match TRBD1. CDR3 size: 14 residues. Germline V gene lookup returns CDR1 MNHEY and CDR2 SVGAGI. V was pared by 7 bases and J by 11 bases, with 9 bases of the junction left unmatched. CDR3 coding DNA: TGTGCCAGCACCCCGGGACAGGGATTTCCACCCCTCCACTTT. Protein product: CASTPGQGFPPLHF.

The chain uses TRBV27 and TRBJ1-1; unclear D gene. Germline CDR1 is MNHEY and CDR2 is SMNVEV (reference sequence). This CDR3 is built from 14 residues. V was clipped by 2 bases and J by 1 base, with 8 bases between them. The CDR3, as DNA: TGTGCCAGCAGTTTAAGTTGGGAGAACACTGAAGCTTTCTTT. Translation: CASSLSWENTEAFF.

This clone appeared once. The rearrangement uses TRBV10-2 and TRBJ2-7, with TRBD1 matching 12 bases. With 6 bases clipped from V and 4 bases from J, the junction kept 7 bases outside the gene matches. From germline, CDR1 is WSHSY and CDR2 SAAADI. This CDR3 has 15 residues. The CDR3, as DNA: TGCGCCAGCAGAACCGGGACAGGGGGCACGTACGAGCAGTACTTC. Translated: CASRTGTGGTYEQYF.

In this sample, this clone turned up a few times. The chain has TRBV7-2 and TRBJ2-5; 8 nucleotides align to TRBD1. Trimming removed 1 base from V and 5 bases from J; junction bases left unmatched: 12. The CDR3 has 17 residues. The germline V gene has CDR1 SGHTA and CDR2 FQGNSA. CDR3 region: CASSLGAGQGARETQYF. DNA for the CDR3: TGTGCCAGCAGCTTAGGGGCCGGGCAGGGGGCAAGGGAGACCCAGTACTTC.

The chain links TRBV23-1 to TRBJ1-3, with D hard to call. TRBV23-1 is designated an ORF whose function remains uncertain. The CDR3 contains 16 residues. V was clipped by 0 bases and J by 0 bases, with 9 bases between them. The CDR3 sequence: CASSQSWGDSGNTIYF. In DNA form, the CDR3 reads TGCGCCAGCAGTCAATCGTGGGGAGACTCTGGAAACACCATATATTTT.

The count of this clone is one. V gene TRBV6-6 combines with J gene TRBJ1-6; D not resolved. V shed 2 bases and J shed 4 bases, with 6 bases lying between them. Germline CDR1 is MNHNY and CDR2 is SVGAGI (reference sequence). This CDR3 region has 14 residues. Here the CDR3 reads CASSYDRYNSPLHF. The CDR3 coding sequence is TGTGCCAGCAGTTACGACCGGTATAATTCACCCCTCCACTTT.

This rearrangement joins TRBV6-5 to TRBJ1-5, with D possibly matching TRBD1 (5 bases). The CDR3 consists of 14 residues. From germline, CDR1 is MNHEY and CDR2 SVGAGI. V lost 6 bases, J lost 0 bases, and 9 bases lay in between. The CDR3 spells CASSSDSSNQPQHF. DNA for the CDR3: TGTGCCAGCAGCTCTGACAGTAGCAATCAGCCCCAGCATTTT.

V and J are TRBV4-1 and TRBJ2-5; D is perhaps TRBD1 (5 bases). CDR3 size: 16 residues. Trimming took 4 bases from V and 1 from J, leaving 16 bases between them. Germline CDR1 and CDR2: MGHRA and YSYEKL. CDR3: CASSPSLHRGQETQYF. The CDR3 DNA reads TGCGCCAGCAGCCCCTCCCTTCATAGGGGCCAAGAGACCCAGTACTTC.

The genes are TRBV4-1 and TRBJ2-7, with 9 bases matching TRBD1. The CDR3 consists of 15 residues. The J segment lost 2 bases and the V segment lost 2 bases, leaving 4 bases of the junction unmatched. The germline V gene has CDR1 MGHRA and CDR2 YSYEKL. CDR3 DNA sequence: TGCGCCAGCAGCCAAACCGGGACAGGGACCTACGAGCAGTACTTC. It translates to CASSQTGTGTYEQYF.

This clone occurred a few times. The chain is built from TRBV5-5 and TRBJ2-4, with D perhaps matching TRBD1 or TRBD2 (5 bases each). The CDR3 is 15 residues long. Germline CDR1 SGHKS, CDR2 YYEKEE (reference sequence). V was pared by 0 bases and J by 3 bases, with 10 bases between. The DNA of the CDR3 is TGTGCCAGCAGCTTGGGGGGGTTTGGCAAAAACATTCAGTACTTC. It translates to CASSLGGFGKNIQYF.

This chain links TRBV4-1 with TRBJ1-1; weak D call: TRBD1 (5 bases). This CDR3 spans 15 amino acids. Germline CDR1 MGHRA, CDR2 YSYEKL. The V end was cut by 1 base, the J end by 4 bases, with 13 bases between. The CDR3 nucleotides are TGCGCCAGCAGCCAAGGGGCAGGGTTGGCCACTGAAGCTTTCTTT. It yields the protein CASSQGAGLATEAFF.

CDR3 residues: CASSEYGGQPQHF. In DNA form, the CDR3 reads TGCGCCAGCAGTGAGTATGGGGGGCAGCCCCAGCATTTT. The rearrangement joins TRBV10-2 to TRBJ1-5; maybe TRBD1 (5 bases). Trimming took off 1 base at V and 7 bases at J, with 8 bases between the two ends. This CDR3 comprises 13 residues. The germline CDR1 and CDR2 sequences are WSHSY and SAAADI.

This chain uses TRBV5-6 with TRBJ1-2; the D is unclear. Trimming stripped 0 bases from V and 8 bases from J, with 17 bases between. The germline V gene encodes CDR1 SGHDT and CDR2 YYEEEE. CDR3 length: 15 amino acids. CDR3 protein: CASSLGKGIEGGYTF. CDR3 sequence (DNA): TGTGCCAGCAGCTTGGGGAAGGGCATCGAGGGAGGCTACACCTTC.

The chain couples TRBV4-1 to TRBJ2-3; D unresolved. The CDR3 loop spans 11 amino acids. The germline V gene encodes CDR1 MGHRA and CDR2 YSYEKL. V was shortened by 4 bases and J by 14 bases, with 13 bases between the two germline ends. The CDR3 sequence: CASSLSETWYF. CDR3 nucleotide sequence: TGCGCCAGCAGCCTTTCCGAGACGTGGTATTTT.

The J gene is TRBJ1-1, the V gene TRBV5-4, with D tentatively TRBD1 (6 bases). The V and J ends lost 0 bases and 3 bases respectively, with 12 bases between them. This CDR3 contains 15 residues. Germline-derived CDR1 and CDR2 are SGHNT and YYREEE (reference sequence). CDR3 in DNA: TGTGCCAGCAGCTTGGGAGGGGGTCGCGACACTGAAGCTTTCTTT. This translates into CASSLGGGRDTEAFF.

The CDR3 DNA follows: TGTGCCAGCAGGGGATTGGCCGGGGAGCTGTTTTTT. The encoded protein is CASRGLAGELFF. This rearrangement joins TRBV11-3 to TRBJ2-2, with D unresolved. The germline V and J ends were trimmed by 6 bases and 6 bases, with 8 bases remaining between them. Germline V gene lookup returns CDR1 SGHNT and CDR2 YENEEA. This CDR3 region has 12 residues. The entire variable domain, with the rest obtained from reference TRBV11-3 and TRBJ2-2, is as follows: EAGVVQSPRYKIIEKKQPVAFWCNPISGHNTLYWYLQNLGQGPELLIRYENEEAVDDSQLPKDRFSAERLKGVDSTLKIQPAELGDSAVYLCASRGLAGELFFGEGSRLTVL.

The chain uses TRBV5-1 and TRBJ1-2, with 8 bases aligning to TRBD1. Germline assignment: CDR1 SGHRS and CDR2 YFSETQ. V dropped 4 bases and J dropped 5; count of bases not matched to a gene: 7. This CDR3 is built from 14 residues. CDR3 loop: CASSVDREGYGYTF. The DNA for the CDR3 is TGCGCCAGCAGCGTGGACAGGGAAGGTTATGGCTACACCTTC.

This sequence joins TRBV20-1 and TRBJ1-2, with a possible D match to TRBD1 (5 bases). There are 13 residues in the CDR3. Trimming removed 3 bases at V and 7 bases at J, with 15 bases between. Germline-derived CDR1 and CDR2 are DFQATT and SNEGSKA (reference sequence). CDR3 loop: CSASRAGSGGYTF. CDR3 in DNA: TGCAGTGCTAGTCGGGCAGGGTCGGGTGGCTACACCTTC.

This clone was recorded only once. J is TRBJ1-4 and V is TRBV4-2; 7 bases line up with TRBD1. After removal of 1 base from V and 7 bases from J, the junction contained 9 bases not matched to a gene. CDR1 and CDR2 from the germline V gene are LGHNA and YNFKEQ. The CDR3 is 16 residues long. The CDR3 spells CASSQARQGGGEKLFF. The CDR3 DNA reads TGTGCCAGCAGCCAAGCCCGACAGGGAGGGGGTGAAAAACTGTTTTTT.

The rearrangement uses TRBV18 and TRBJ2-1; 10 bases are shared with TRBD2. CDR1 KGHSH and CDR2 LQKENI come from the germline V gene. V lost 5 bases to trimming and J lost 0 bases; unmatched junction nucleotides: 4. This CDR3 is 16 amino acids long. For the CDR3, the DNA is TGTGCCAGCTCAATCCTAGCGGGGGACTCCTACAATGAGCAGTTCTTC. It specifies CASSILAGDSYNEQFF. Using reference TRBV18 and TRBJ2-1 for the parts outside the CDR3, the full variable domain is NAGVMQNPRHLVRRRGQEARLRCSPMKGHSHVYWYRQLPEEGLKFMVYLQKENIIDESGMPKERFSAEFPKEGPSILRIQQVVRGDSAAYFCASSILAGDSYNEQFFGPGTRLTVL.

CDR3 region: CASSFRVQRMEQFF. CDR3 nucleotide sequence: TGTGCCAGCAGTTTTCGGGTTCAGCGGATGGAGCAGTTCTTC. The V gene is TRBV27, the J gene TRBJ2-1; D perhaps matches TRBD2 (5 bases). The CDR3 has 14 amino acids. Germline CDR1 MNHEY, CDR2 SMNVEV (reference sequence). The V end was cut by 3 bases, the J end by 10 bases, with 16 bases between.

In DNA, the CDR3 is TGTGCCAGCTCACCAGAGAACACTGAAGCTTTCTTT. This encodes CASSPENTEAFF. The chain is built from TRBV18 and TRBJ1-1; D is uncertain. CDR1 is KGHSH, CDR2 LQKENI, per germline. V lost 2 bases and J lost 1, with 2 bases in between. CDR3 length: 12 amino acids.

The chain uses TRBV2 and TRBJ1-3; D unclear. Per germline, CDR1 SNHLY and CDR2 FYNNEI. This CDR3 contains 15 residues. Trimming removed 2 bases at V and 4 bases at J, with 12 bases between. The CDR3 DNA follows: TGTGCCAGCAGTGAAAGCCGGGCTAGAGGAAACACCATATATTTT. It is translated as CASSESRARGNTIYF.

This chain uses TRBV4-2 with TRBJ1-2; D is unresolved. This CDR3 comprises 15 residues. CDR1 and CDR2 from the germline V gene are LGHNA and YNFKEQ. The ends were cut back, 0 bases at V and 4 bases at J, with 12 bases in the middle. The DNA for the CDR3 is TGTGCCAGCAGCCAAGAATTAGGAGGACCCTATGGCTACACCTTC. Its protein product is CASSQELGGPYGYTF.

The chain recombines TRBV19 with TRBJ2-7, with 10 bases lining up with TRBD2. With 2 bases clipped from V and 2 bases from J, the junction kept 0 bases outside the gene matches. The germline gives CDR1 LNHDA, CDR2 SQIVND (reference sequence). The CDR3 covers 14 residues. CDR3 nucleotide sequence: TGTGCCAGTAGTATACTAGCGGGGGCCTACGAGCAGTACTTC. Protein: CASSILAGAYEQYF.